This TCR beta chain was captured in a study of cytomegalovirus exposure and HLA in healthy donors (TCRdb year 2017). At the level of the whole study: An earlier analysis of 587 of the donors reported approximately 280 Gb of sequence data and 117 million unique TCR beta sequences obtained from around 170 million T cells. An early release that covered some 630 HLA-typed donors contained approximately 300 gigabases of sequencing data and 80 million or so unique TCR sequences. Of the roughly 400 genotyped donors, less than 90% were placed in the genetic ancestry cluster associated with self-reported Caucasian donors. The study aimed to test whether signatures of past pathogen exposure could be identified by cataloging public T cell receptors. The study profiled the T cell repertoires of 500 to 800 subjects by immunosequencing and related them to cytomegalovirus serostatus. Besides the first cohort of about 730 subjects, a separate validation cohort made up of over a hundred different subjects was used. To predict cytomegalovirus infection status, the study combined high-throughput TCR immunosequencing, statistical association of individual TCRs with disease status, and machine learning. In a later analysis, previously published TCR beta repertoires from about 640 donors were re-analyzed and high-resolution HLA genotyping was added so that TCR occurrence patterns could be studied. Rather than drawing on any new phenotypic data, the later analysis identified candidate immune exposures from TCR beta sequences and the way those sequences occurred across donors. An earlier analysis of fewer than 750 of the donors used high-throughput TCR beta sequencing to judge whether each TCR beta V gene segment behaved as functional or pseudogenic. Donor age, sex, ethnicity and CMV serostatus were collected together with the repertoire data. In a later genetic analysis, genome-wide SNP genotypes for 398 of the 666 donors were used, and that subset was treated as a discovery cohort. All discovery cohort repertoires had been generated using a single sequencing platform. HLA typing covered class I and class II loci at four-digit resolution. The number of typed donors differed by locus: roughly 629-630 for A, B, C, DRB1 and DQB1; roughly 510 for DQA1; over 600 for DPA1; and about 450 for DPB1. Roughly 5 DR-DQ haplotypes were handled as single units for association and clustering because linkage in the cohort was strong. Across about 370 genotyped donors of the cohort, an average of roughly 230,000 unique TCR beta nucleotide sequences per donor were sequenced, and roughly 18% of those sequences were non-productive. The paper as a whole reports these results and caveats: Because the 87-base-pair reads could not distinguish some IMGT-functional V segments, including TRBV6-2 and TRBV6-3, those segments were excluded. A later analysis reported that several top co-occurrence clusters appeared linked to parvovirus B19, influenza, CMV and Epstein-Barr virus. A cluster of highly shared sequence variants was judged likely to represent a technical artifact of the sequencing pipeline. According to the authors, the approach could potentially be generalized to other disease states and immunological phenotypes. A later genetic analysis reported fewer N-insertions in productive TCRs among donors in an Asian-associated ancestry cluster than the roughly 700-donor mean. According to a later analysis, most CMV-associated TCR beta chains appeared to be HLA-restricted, and the HLA associations seemed to be driven largely by CMV exposure. CMV serostatus was the only immune exposure information available for the cohort. In a later analysis, HLA-associated TCR beta chains were found to be more clonally expanded and to have lower generation probabilities than equally common non-associated chains. Only TCR beta chains were sequenced in this cohort, and the absence of alpha or paired-chain data limited detectable features. Assigning TCR associations to individual alleles was difficult when HLA alleles, especially DR and DQ, strongly co-occurred. The classifier was reported to diagnose cytomegalovirus status with high specificity and sensitivity in both the original cohort and the validation cohort. Roughly 15 rarely observed V segments, including chromosome 9 orphons, were excluded from the earlier analysis of almost 600 of the donors because counts were too low. A later genetic analysis associated a missense DCLRE1C variant with V-gene and J-gene trimming of TCR beta chains, and an independent cohort replicated the association. Specific HLA alleles were associated with 15,000 to 20,000 TCR beta sequences at a false discovery rate of 0.05 in a later analysis. Broadly in line with IMGT annotations, most TCR beta V segments showed up in productive rearrangements about 87% or about 30% of the time in an earlier analysis of several hundred of the donors. Presence/absence analyses assumed roughly uniform sequencing depth across donors, an assumption that may not hold. A later analysis found that TCR association rates varied across HLA loci, with DRB1 alleles showing the most associated TCRs and HLA-C alleles the fewest. Because some donors lacked HLA typing at each locus, the association tests relied only on the typed subset. Correlated functional status among segregating V segments might reflect linkage disequilibrium, but an unknown experimental factor could not be ruled out. A further reported finding was that TCR beta sequences accurately predicted the HLA-A and HLA-B alleles for most subjects in the first cohort. A few of the identified cytomegalovirus-associated TCR beta chains were confirmed in vitro to be specific for cytomegalovirus antigens. Most TCR sequences were observed very rarely across donors, whereas some public TCRs were present in many individuals. In the study, 150 to 200 TCR beta chains were listed as associated with cytomegalovirus.

Of note for this clone: Its antigen is currently not known. No base quality information exists; no much larger clone differs at one position.

Library prep was done by the immunoSEQ multiplex PCR assay. The multiplex PCR relied on a mix of 60 forward primers for TCR Vbeta segments and 13 reverse primers for TCR Jbeta segments. Amplification of the CDR3 region of rearranged TCR beta genes was performed with a multiplex PCR assay on genomic DNA. The Illumina HiSeq System was used to sequence the amplified TCR beta libraries as 87-base-pair reads. In the authors' own workflow: Across the 670 or so repertoires, a later analysis counted around 80 million unique TCR beta chains, roughly 11 million of which were shared by at least two donors. A nearest-neighbor algorithm error-corrected the raw reads and collapsed the reads into unique sequences, merging closely related sequences to remove PCR and sequencing errors. Alignment of CDR3 sequences to IMGT reference sequences was used to assign V, D and J gene segments. Each retained sequence needed at least a six-nucleotide match to both a V gene segment and a J gene segment. Rearrangements were called productive when the CDR3 lacked stop codons and stayed in frame with V and J; all others were non-productive. CDR3 was defined by IMGT convention, running from the second conserved V-encoded cysteine to the conserved J-encoded phenylalanine. The earlier analysis of 587 of the donors excluded sequences that lacked an unambiguous match to a single V gene segment. In an earlier analysis of approximately 560 of the donors, a V segment was called functional when productive rearrangements were above 56.7%, and segregating when the standard deviation between donors exceeded 5%. To diagnose cytomegalovirus status from the catalog of TCR beta chain sequences, a statistical classification framework was built. In a later analysis, TCR nucleotide sequences were compared against IMGT/GENE-DB human TR gene sequences so that V and J genes could be assigned. Using the TCRdist pipeline, a later analysis assigned CDR3 sequences along with most-parsimonious VDJ recombination scenarios. In a later analysis, every TCR beta chain was defined by the combination of its CDR3 amino acid sequence and its V-gene family, and reads without a unique V-gene family were dropped. A later analysis removed 550 to 650 highly shared, low-generation-probability nucleotide sequences to deal with suspected cross-contamination and a sequencing artifact. For each public chain, a later analysis derived a clonal expansion index from normalized ranks of inferred template counts within each repertoire. Generation probabilities in a later analysis came from a VDJ recombination model fitted to out-of-frame rearrangements, and those results were checked against IGoR. In a later analysis, TCR-TCR, TCR-HLA and TCR-CMV co-occurrence was scored with hypergeometric tests, and a repertoire-size bias correction was applied to TCR pairs. In a later analysis, false discovery rates were estimated by permuting HLA or CMV assignments 20 times. In a later analysis, co-occurring TCRs were grouped using DBSCAN, with TCRdist sequence similarity added in when clustering inside HLA-allele-positive subsets. For co-occurrence clustering, repertoires with fewer than 30,000 or more than 120,000 public chains were excluded, along with about five repertoires with anomalous nucleotide sharing. TCRdb obtained this table from immuneACCESS and retained in-frame rearrangements with V and J assigned. These tables miss some clones; where compared with another copy, unresolved V genes account for less than half of the shortfall, and the remainder is unexplained. V, J and clone size derive from that table, while D and trimming were established from the DNA sequence. The sample includes fewer than 200,000 clones, with approximately 77% observed a single time. The ten largest make up 2% to 3% of the sample.

The cohort was made up of hundreds of healthy bone marrow donors. All cohort members were sampled while nominally healthy, although unrecorded immune exposures were likely present. The donor tested CMV seronegative, placing the donor among the roughly 350 seronegative members of the cohort. Each donor provided a peripheral blood sample, and peripheral blood mononuclear cells were used for TCR beta sequencing. Genomic DNA was extracted from the blood cell samples with the Qiagen DNeasy Blood Extraction Kit. The cysteine opens and the phenylalanine closes a CDR3 of 15 amino acids. Only the CDR3 portion is preserved as DNA: 45 bases, with reading frame beginning at the first base. Trimming accounts for 0 bases at V and 10 bases at J, while the number of junction bases matched to no gene is 8. As encoded in the germline V gene, CDR1 is LGHNA while CDR2 is YSLEER.

The sequenced sample consisted of PBMCs. The chain is encoded by TRBV4-3 joined to TRBJ2-1; TRBD1 fits 8 bases in the junction. This sequence was found in a female donor in good health and CMV-seronegative. The CDR3 in this case is CASSQDLPGTGEQFF. The DNA sequence is TGCGCCAGCAGCCAAGATCTGCCCGGGACAGGAGAGCAGTTCTTC.